The 23 T cell receptor beta chains below were found in one sample sequenced in a study of cytomegalovirus exposure and HLA in healthy donors. Primers: 60 Vbeta forward and 13 Jbeta reverse. Sequencing used immunoSEQ multiplex PCR; TCRdb keeps in-frame clones, though not all of them. The repertoire holds about 270,000 clones, with around 66% as singletons. The sample taken for sequencing was PBMCs. The receptors were gathered from a female donor in good health and CMV-seronegative.

The V gene is TRBV10-1, the J gene TRBJ2-2; unclear D gene. CDR3 length: 13 residues. CDR1 and CDR2 (germline): WNHNN, SYGVQD (reference sequence). The V end lost 6 bases, the J end lost 0 bases, and 5 bases lay between the germline ends. The CDR3 reads CASSPANTGELFF. The CDR3 region has the DNA TGCGCCAGCAGCCCCGCGAACACCGGGGAGCTGTTTTTT.

The rearrangement uses TRBV13 and TRBJ2-2; the D gene could be TRBD1 or TRBD2 (5 bases each). Germline-derived CDR1 and CDR2 are PRHDT and FYEKMQ (reference sequence). CDR3 length: 18 residues. Trimming took 5 bases from V and 1 from J, leaving 20 bases between them. CDR3 nucleotides: TGTGCCAGCAGCGTAGAGGGGTGGGGTGCTCTGAACACCGGGGAGCTGTTTTTT. Residues: CASSVEGWGALNTGELFF.

CDR3 region: CASSQGSGALNTEAFF. Written as DNA, the CDR3 is TGTGCCAGCAGCCAGGGATCAGGGGCCCTGAACACTGAAGCTTTCTTT. This rearrangement joins TRBV13 to TRBJ1-1; possible D gene TRBD1, 6 bases. The CDR3 has 16 amino acids. CDR1 and CDR2 (germline): PRHDT, FYEKMQ (reference sequence). Deletions cut 5 bases from V and 0 bases from J, with 16 bases between.

The rearrangement links TRBV5-1 to TRBJ1-1, with TRBD1 as a possible D gene (5 bases). Trimming removed 0 bases from V and 1 base from J, with 10 bases in between. The CDR3 contains 15 residues. Germline assignment: CDR1 SGHRS and CDR2 YFSETQ. CDR3 bases: TGCGCCAGCAGCTTGGGCCAGGGTGGGAACACTGAAGCTTTCTTT. Its protein is CASSLGQGGNTEAFF.

This clone came up a few times. This chain joins TRBV5-1 and TRBJ2-3; TRBD2 matches 14 bases. Germline values: CDR1 SGHRS, CDR2 YFSETQ. The trim removed 3 bases at V and 1 base at J, leaving 7 bases unmatched. This CDR3 has 18 amino acids. The CDR3 sequence: CASSWGLAGVLGTDTQYF. Written as DNA, the CDR3 is TGCGCCAGCAGCTGGGGACTAGCGGGAGTGCTGGGCACAGATACGCAGTATTTT.

In its sample, this clone was seen once. The rearrangement links TRBV5-1 to TRBJ2-3; 7 bases align to TRBD1. Germline V lookup: CDR1 SGHRS, CDR2 YFSETQ. The CDR3 is made up of 14 amino acids. J was trimmed by 5 bases and V by 3 bases; bases with no gene match: 6. As DNA, the CDR3 is TGCGCCAGCAGCTCACAGGGGCAGCTAGATACGCAGTATTTT. Protein sequence: CASSSQGQLDTQYF.

V usage is TRBV28 and J usage is TRBJ1-2; 9 nucleotides agree with TRBD1. Looked up from germline, CDR1 is MDHEN and CDR2 is SYDVKM. CDR3 size: 16 residues. Germline trimming cut 4 bases from V and 8 bases from J; bases unmatched to any gene: 14. Here the CDR3 reads CASSSLLTGGLGGYTF. CDR3 coding DNA: TGTGCCAGCAGTTCTCTCCTCACAGGGGGCTTAGGAGGCTACACCTTC.

The J gene is TRBJ1-6, the V gene TRBV28; D is perhaps TRBD1 (5 bases). Looked up from germline, CDR1 is MDHEN and CDR2 is SYDVKM. V lost 4 bases and J 7 bases, leaving 17 bases between the germline ends. The CDR3 totals 16 residues. CDR3 sequence: CASSSTGAPGNSPLHF. Written as DNA, the CDR3 is TGTGCCAGCAGTTCCACCGGAGCTCCAGGGAATTCACCCCTCCACTTT. The entire variable domain, with the rest obtained from reference TRBV28 and TRBJ1-6, is as follows: DVKVTQSSRYLVKRTGEKVFLECVQDMDHENMFWYRQDPGLGLRLIYFSYDVKMKEKGDIPEGYSVSREKKERFSLILESASTNQTSMYLCASSSTGAPGNSPLHFGNGTRLTVT.

V is TRBV7-6 and J is TRBJ2-1; perhaps TRBD2 as D (5 bases). Germline loops: CDR1 SGHVS, CDR2 FNYEAQ. Trimming stripped 1 base from V and 10 bases from J, with 11 bases between. The CDR3 totals 13 residues. The CDR3 region is CASSLEAGVEQFF. The CDR3 nucleotides are TGTGCCAGCAGCTTAGAGGCCGGGGTAGAGCAGTTCTTC. Using reference TRBV7-6 and TRBJ2-1 for the parts outside the CDR3, the full variable domain is GAGVSQSPRYKVTKRGQDVALRCDPISGHVSLYWYRQALGQGPEFLTYFNYEAQQDKSGLPNDRFSAERPEGSISTLTIQRTEQRDSAMYRCASSLEAGVEQFFGPGTRLTVL.

V usage is TRBV6-5 and J usage is TRBJ1-2; TRBD1 aligns across 8 bases. The trim removed 5 bases at V and 2 bases at J, leaving 7 bases unmatched. Germline values: CDR1 MNHEY, CDR2 SVGAGI. The CDR3 covers 15 residues. The chain's CDR3 is CASSPAGQGNYGYTF. The CDR3, as DNA: TGTGCCAGCAGTCCCGCAGGACAGGGAAACTATGGCTACACCTTC.

J is TRBJ2-7 and V is TRBV5-1; 9 bases match TRBD2. The germline V gene encodes CDR1 SGHRS and CDR2 YFSETQ. Trimming took 0 bases from V and 1 from J; bases not matched to a gene: 5. The CDR3 spans 16 residues. The CDR3 here is CASSLDRLAGSYEQYF. In nucleotides, the CDR3 is TGCGCCAGCAGCTTGGATCGCCTAGCGGGATCCTACGAGCAGTACTTC.

The chain joins TRBV5-4 to TRBJ2-2, with D perhaps matching TRBD2 (6 bases). This CDR3 spans 15 amino acids. The V gene's germline CDR1 is SGHNT and CDR2 YYREEE (reference sequence). The V end was cut by 2 bases, the J end by 6 bases, with 14 bases between. CDR3 amino acids: CASSFSQGGAGELFF. The CDR3 bases are TGTGCCAGCAGCTTTAGTCAGGGCGGGGCCGGGGAGCTGTTTTTT.

Concerning this clone: Within the sample, other DNA sequences also encode this same CDR3. The V and J genes are TRBV5-1 and TRBJ2-1; D may be TRBD1 (5 bases). Trimming shortened V by 5 bases and J by 6 bases, and 15 bases separated the two germline ends. Germline V lookup: CDR1 SGHRS, CDR2 YFSETQ. This CDR3 is built from 14 residues. Here the CDR3 reads CASSLGQGANEQFF. The CDR3 DNA reads as TGCGCCAGCAGTCTCGGACAAGGGGCCAATGAGCAGTTCTTC.

The chain links TRBV5-1 to TRBJ2-1; TRBD2 aligns across 13 bases. The CDR3 is 16 amino acids. CDR1 and CDR2 from the germline V gene are SGHRS and YFSETQ. V dropped 2 bases and J dropped 7; count of bases not matched to a gene: 6. Here the CDR3 reads CASSLKSGLAGNEQFF. The CDR3 DNA reads as TGCGCCAGCAGCTTAAAATCGGGACTAGCGGGAAATGAGCAGTTCTTC.

DNA of the CDR3: TGCAGTCCTATAGCGGGAGAGACCCAGTACTTC. Protein product: CSPIAGETQYF. The rearrangement links TRBV20-1 to TRBJ2-5; 7 nucleotides align to TRBD2. Trimming removed 8 bases from V and 4 bases from J; junction bases left unmatched: 4. The CDR3 runs 11 residues. CDR1 and CDR2 (germline): DFQATT, SNEGSKA (reference sequence).

The chain combines TRBV9 with TRBJ2-7, with TRBD2 identical over 13 bases. Germline V lookup: CDR1 SGDLS, CDR2 YYNGEE. The CDR3 extends over 15 amino acids. Unmatched junction bases numbered 3, after V lost 4 bases and J lost 2 bases. The CDR3 nucleotides are TGTGCCAGCAGCCACGGACTAGCGGGAGCCTACGAGCAGTACTTC. Translated, it gives CASSHGLAGAYEQYF.

This clone was counted between two and nine times. V is TRBV29-1 and J is TRBJ2-1; a possible D gene is TRBD2 (5 bases). This CDR3 has 13 amino acids. V was clipped by 3 bases and J by 10 bases, with 16 bases between them. Per germline, CDR1 SQVTM and CDR2 ANQGSEA. CDR3 loop: CSVERAQKGEQFF. In DNA, the CDR3 is TGCAGCGTTGAGCGGGCCCAGAAAGGGGAGCAGTTCTTC.

The chain couples TRBV5-6 to TRBJ2-5; 8 bases agree with TRBD1. Trimming removed 0 bases from V and 2 bases from J; junction bases left unmatched: 3. The CDR3 extends over 15 amino acids. Germline CDR1 reads SGHDT; CDR2 reads YYEEEE. The CDR3 protein is CASSLATGGQETQYF. The CDR3 DNA sequence: TGTGCCAGCAGCTTGGCCACAGGGGGGCAAGAGACCCAGTACTTC. Variable domain in full (rest from reference TRBV5-6 and TRBJ2-5): DAGVTQSPTHLIKTRGQQVTLRCSPKSGHDTVSWYQQALGQGPQFIFQYYEEEERQRGNFPDRFSGHQFPNYSSELNVNALLLGDSALYLCASSLATGGQETQYFGPGTRLLVL.

This clone occurred a few times. The rearrangement links TRBV5-4 to TRBJ2-1; TRBD2 matches 12 bases. Germline lookup yields CDR1 SGHNT and CDR2 YYREEE (reference sequence). The V and J ends lost 5 bases and 5 bases, in that order; junction bases with no gene match: 5. The CDR3 runs to 15 residues. The CDR3 protein is CASSSSGRAHNEQFF. The CDR3 DNA sequence: TGTGCCAGCAGTTCTAGCGGGAGGGCCCACAATGAGCAGTTCTTC.

The chain joins TRBV5-1 to TRBJ2-3; tentatively, D is TRBD2 (5 bases). The CDR3 totals 16 residues. The germline gives CDR1 SGHRS, CDR2 YFSETQ. V shed 0 bases and J shed 3 bases, with 14 bases lying between them. CDR3 sequence (DNA): TGCGCCAGCAGCTTGGGAGCGGACCGGGGAACAGATACGCAGTATTTT. Its translation: CASSLGADRGTDTQYF.

V is TRBV30 and J is TRBJ2-1; 8 nucleotides agree with TRBD2. The trim removed 1 base at V and 4 bases at J, leaving 0 bases unmatched. The CDR3 spans 13 residues. Germline V gives CDR1 GTSNPN, CDR2 SVGIG (reference sequence). The chain's CDR3 is CAWSEREYNEQFF. CDR3 sequence (DNA): TGTGCCTGGAGTGAGCGGGAGTACAATGAGCAGTTCTTC.

The chain is built from TRBV11-2 and TRBJ2-7; TRBD1 aligns across 8 bases. Per the germline V gene, CDR1 is SGHAT and CDR2 is FQNNGV. V dropped 4 bases and J dropped 3; count of bases not matched to a gene: 11. The CDR3 spans 16 residues. Here the CDR3 DNA reads TGTGCCAGCAGCTCCGCCCGACAGGGGTCGGACTACGAGCAGTACTTC. Its protein product is CASSSARQGSDYEQYF. The complete variable domain, with remaining parts taken from reference TRBV11-2 and TRBJ2-7, reads EAGVAQSPRYKIIEKRQSVAFWCNPISGHATLYWYQQILGQGPKLLIQFQNNGVVDDSQLPKDRFSAERLKGVDSTLKIQPAKLEDSAVYLCASSSARQGSDYEQYFGPGTRLTVT.

V gene TRBV9 combines with J gene TRBJ1-1, with D unresolved. The V and J ends lost 4 bases and 1 base respectively, with 11 bases between them. This CDR3 contains 14 residues. Germline values: CDR1 SGDLS, CDR2 YYNGEE. The CDR3 DNA reads as TGTGCCAGCAGCCCCCGGTCCGGGAACACTGAAGCTTTCTTT. Amino acid sequence: CASSPRSGNTEAFF.